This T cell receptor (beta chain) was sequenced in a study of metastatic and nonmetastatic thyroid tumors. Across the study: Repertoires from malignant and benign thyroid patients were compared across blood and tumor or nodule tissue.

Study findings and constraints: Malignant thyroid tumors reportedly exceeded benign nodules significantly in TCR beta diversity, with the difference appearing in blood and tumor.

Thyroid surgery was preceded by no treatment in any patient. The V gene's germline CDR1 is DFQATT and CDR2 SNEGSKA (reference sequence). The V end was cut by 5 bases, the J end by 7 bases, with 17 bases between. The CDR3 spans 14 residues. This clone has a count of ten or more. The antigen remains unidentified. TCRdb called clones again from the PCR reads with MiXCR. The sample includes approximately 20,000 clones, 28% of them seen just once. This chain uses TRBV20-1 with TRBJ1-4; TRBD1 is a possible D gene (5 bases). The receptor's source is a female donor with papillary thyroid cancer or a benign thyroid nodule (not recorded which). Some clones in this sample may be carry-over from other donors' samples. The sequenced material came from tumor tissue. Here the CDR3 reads CSAPVAGVTEKLFF. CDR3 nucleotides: TGCAGTGCTCCGGTGGCGGGGGTGACTGAAAAACTGTTTTTT.